The following is a TCR beta chain sequence with its context. The sample originates from a study of blood T cell repertoires in COVID-19. Assay: immunoSEQ multiplex PCR; the TCRdb copy retains only in-frame clones and omits some. Of 350,000 or so clones listed, roughly 86% are singletons. Germline V gene data show CDR1 as KGHSH and CDR2 as LQKENI. The ends lost 5 bases at V and 5 bases at J; junction bases unmatched: 7. The length of the CDR3 is 14 residues. Source material: peripheral blood. The chain employs TRBV18 and TRBJ1-1; TRBD1 matches 8 bases. This TCR was sampled from a woman in her twenties or thirties with COVID-19, enrolled during active disease. DNA for the CDR3: TGTGCCAGCTCAGACGGACAGGGTCTGACTGAAGCTTTCTTT. It translates to CASSDGQGLTEAFF.